One T cell receptor beta chain is described in this entry. The library was built for alpha chains, so this beta chain is an off-target read and its size means little. Time point described: sample taken at primary tumor resection. Unsorted samples of tumor, nontumor lung or frozen PBMC had their whole RNA sequenced. Samples were donated by 72 untreated early-stage non-small cell lung cancer patients. The CDR3 covers 14 residues. The V gene's germline CDR1 is MGHRA and CDR2 YSYEKL. The germline V and J ends were trimmed by 1 base and 1 base, with 7 bases remaining between them. TCR cDNA molecules each carried a unique molecular identifier. TCRdb reanalysed the 5' RACE reads using MiXCR and keeps one entry per CDR3 protein. The sample lists approximately 11,000 distinct CDR3 sequences; roughly 6.2% were seen once. This entry is derived from a study of spatial heterogeneity in lung cancer. On the study more broadly: As counted in raw reads, each unique TCR and UMI combination appeared more than ten times on average.

This clonotype originated in a male donor with early-stage non-small cell lung cancer. The chain is built from TRBV4-1 and TRBJ1-1; a weak D match, TRBD1 (6 bases). The specimen comprised normal lung tissue next to the tumor, sampled at surgery. CDR3 DNA: TGCGCCAGCAGCCAAGCACAGGGGAACACTGAAGCTTTCTTT. Its translation is CASSQAQGNTEAFF.